The sequence of this T cell receptor (beta chain) was determined in a study of molecular identifiers for immune sequencing clone quantification (dated by TCRdb to about 2018). With respect to the entire study: For a replicate experiment, RNA from roughly 21,000 or 96,000 naive CD8 T cells was divided into five aliquots, of which four were sequenced. This methods study benchmarked molecular-identifier clustering-based TCR repertoire sequencing (MIDCIRS) and TCR RNA copy counting, using CD8 T cells to do so.

Overall study results and their limits: Without barcode sub-clustering, chimeric consensus sequences inflated TCR diversity; chimeras reached as high as 47%. Spiked-in Jurkat TCR RNA equivalent to a single cell was reported to be detectable even among more than 900,000 naive CD8 T cells. In CMV-specific effector cells, over 98% of molecules were held by clones above 20 RNA copies, whereas under 1% of molecules were held by such clones in naive cells. Modeling indicated around 2.7 TCR RNA copies recovered per cell, compared with approximately 10 by digital PCR, which implies a capture efficiency of around 30%. Highly expanded clone sizes could be underestimated if identical TCR molecules share a barcode. Naive libraries contained spiked-in Jurkat TCR RNA (around eleven copies' worth), which is not part of the donor repertoire.

Unmatched junction bases come to 11, with V trimmed by 0 bases and J by 3 bases. From cysteine to phenylalanine, the CDR3 is 19 amino acids long. Only CDR3 DNA remains: 57 bases, in frame from the first base. The germline V gene (reference sequence) gives CDR1 as MNHEY and CDR2 as SMNVEV. Libraries of naive CD8 T cells were built from anywhere between roughly 19,000 and 1,000,000 sorted cells, with 10%, 30% or 50% of the purified RNA used. On a BD FACSAria II, naive CD8 T cells were FACS-sorted as CD8+CD4-CCR7+CD45RA+ and collected into RLT Plus buffer. To test detection sensitivity, Jurkat RNA equivalent to more than eight TCR copies was spiked into samples of about 19,000-1,000,000 naive CD8 T cells. Enrichment of CD8 T cells was performed with RosetteSep CD8+ T Cell Enrichment Cocktail and Ficoll-Paque, after which ACK red cell lysis was carried out. The method behind the library was PCR. The sequencer was an Illumina HiSeq 4000. Bulk TCR libraries were made following a previously described method, with the TCR primers given in Table S5. Purification of total RNA was performed with the Qiagen AllPrep DNA/RNA kit. Reads from multiple sequencing runs of the same library were pooled before analysis. In the authors' own workflow: Reads were retained only if an exact TCR constant sequence was present, and the retained reads were trimmed to 150 nt and grouped according to their 12-nt molecular barcodes. Reads within each barcode group were sub-clustered using a 15% Levenshtein threshold, and quality-weighted consensus sequences were constructed for each RNA molecule. Non-functional sequences were excluded, and lower-count sequences lying one edit away from another sequence were also excluded. Based on a fit of two negative binomial distributions, barcode sub-clusters having less than 20% of the maximum read count were discarded. In-frame beta chains were kept once TCRdb had trimmed the public reads at Q25 with fastp and called clones with MiXCR. Identical CDR3 proteins give one entry, which carries the most common genes and DNA. These V and J calls derive from TCRdb rather than the authors' analysis. The sample yields 50,000 to 65,000 distinct CDR3 sequences; approximately 25% were counted once. Over 1.5% of the sample goes to the ten largest clones.

On this clonotype: It lacks a known antigen. No clone much larger than this one lies a single base away; base qualities are absent.

This receptor was identified in a human donor in good health. Some libraries in this study had Jurkat cell RNA spiked in. The chain was built from TRBV27 and TRBJ2-6; TRBD1 agrees with 7 junctional bases. Material: naive CD8+ T cells from blood, with Jurkat cell RNA spiked in. The sample's cell subset or site label is to be understood as: FACS-sorted CD8+CD4-CCR7+CD45RA+ naive T cells. The bases are TGTGCCAGCAGTTTATCGGGGGCAGGGGGATTTATTGGGGCCAACGTCCTGACTTTC. This sequence encodes CASSLSGAGGFIGANVLTF.